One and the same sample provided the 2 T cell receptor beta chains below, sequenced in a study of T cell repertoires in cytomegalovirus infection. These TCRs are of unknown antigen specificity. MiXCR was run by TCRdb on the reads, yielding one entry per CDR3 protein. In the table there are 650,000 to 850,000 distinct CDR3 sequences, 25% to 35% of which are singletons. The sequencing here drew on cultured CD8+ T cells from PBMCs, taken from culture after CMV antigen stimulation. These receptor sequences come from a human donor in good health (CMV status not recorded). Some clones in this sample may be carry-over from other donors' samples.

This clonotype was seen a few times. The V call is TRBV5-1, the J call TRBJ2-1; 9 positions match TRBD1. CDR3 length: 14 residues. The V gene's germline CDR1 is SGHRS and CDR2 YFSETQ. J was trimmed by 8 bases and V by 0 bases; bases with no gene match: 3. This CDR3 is CASSLGTGDDEQFF. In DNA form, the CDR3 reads TGCGCCAGCAGCTTGGGGACAGGGGATGATGAGCAGTTCTTC.

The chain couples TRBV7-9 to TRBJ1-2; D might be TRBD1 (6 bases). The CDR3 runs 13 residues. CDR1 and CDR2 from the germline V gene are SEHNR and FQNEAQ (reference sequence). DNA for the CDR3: TGTGCGCCGACGCCAGGGGAAGTTGGTGGCTACACCTTC. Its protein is CAPTPGEVGGYTF.